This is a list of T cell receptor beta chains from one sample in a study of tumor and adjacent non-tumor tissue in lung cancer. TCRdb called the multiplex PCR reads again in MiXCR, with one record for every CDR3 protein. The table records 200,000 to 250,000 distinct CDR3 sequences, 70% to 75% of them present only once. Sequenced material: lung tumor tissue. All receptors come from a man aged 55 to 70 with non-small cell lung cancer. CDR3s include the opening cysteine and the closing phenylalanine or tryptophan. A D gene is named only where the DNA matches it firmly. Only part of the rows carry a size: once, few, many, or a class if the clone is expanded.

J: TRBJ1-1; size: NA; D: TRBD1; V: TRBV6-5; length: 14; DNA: TGTGCCAGCAGCCTACGGGCAGGGGGCACTGAAGATTTCTTT; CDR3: CASSLRAGGTEDFF
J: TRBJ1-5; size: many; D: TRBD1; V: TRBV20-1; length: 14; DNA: TGCAGTGCTAGCACAGGGGAGAGCAATCAGCCCCAGCATTTT; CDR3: CSASTGESNQPQHF
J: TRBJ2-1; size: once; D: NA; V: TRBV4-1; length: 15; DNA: TGCGCCAGCAGCCTGGTAAGCGAGAGGGCCCATGAGCAGTTCTTC; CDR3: CASSLVSERAHEQFF
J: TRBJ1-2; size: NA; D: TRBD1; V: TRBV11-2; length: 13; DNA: TGTGCCAGCAGCCCGACAGGGGACTATGGCTGCACTTTC; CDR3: CASSPTGDYGCTF
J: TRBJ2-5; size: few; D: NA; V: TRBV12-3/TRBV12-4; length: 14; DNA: TGTGCCAGCAGCCTCTACGGACCGCGGGAGACCCAGTACTTC; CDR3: CASSLYGPRETQYF
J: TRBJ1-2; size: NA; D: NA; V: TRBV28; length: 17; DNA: TGTGCCAGCAGTACGCATAAATACAGCCACTATAACTATGGCTACACCTTC; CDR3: CASSTHKYSHYNYGYTF
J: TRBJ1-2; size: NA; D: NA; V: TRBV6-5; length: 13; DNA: TGTGCCAGCAATTCCAACCCCCTTTACGGCTACACCTTC; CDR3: CASNSNPLYGYTF
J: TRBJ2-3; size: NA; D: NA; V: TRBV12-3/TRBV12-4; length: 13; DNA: TGTGCCCACACCCCCGTGAGCACAGATACGCAGTATTTT; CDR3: CAHTPVSTDTQYF
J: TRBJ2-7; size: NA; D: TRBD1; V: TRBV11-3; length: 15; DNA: TGTGCCAGCGGCTTCCCCAGGACAGGGGACTACGAGCAGTACTTC; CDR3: CASGFPRTGDYEQYF
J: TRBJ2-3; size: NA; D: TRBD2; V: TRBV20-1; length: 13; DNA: TGCAGTGCTATACTAGCGGGAGTAAATACTCCGTATTTT; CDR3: CSAILAGVNTPYF
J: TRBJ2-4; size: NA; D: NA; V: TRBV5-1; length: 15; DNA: TGCGCCAGCAACTTGGAGGGGGCAGAGAAAAACAATCAGTACTTC; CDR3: CASNLEGAEKNNQYF
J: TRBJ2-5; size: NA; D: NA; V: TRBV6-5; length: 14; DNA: TGTGCCTGCAAAGATACCGGGACCGCGGGGGCCCATTACTTC; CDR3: CACKDTGTAGAHYF
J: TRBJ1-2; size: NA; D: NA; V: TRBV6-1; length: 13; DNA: TGTGCCAGCACTGAATTGGGGAGCTATGGCTACACCTTC; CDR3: CASTELGSYGYTF
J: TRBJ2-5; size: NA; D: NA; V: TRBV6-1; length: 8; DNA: TGTGTCAGCAGTATTACCAACTTC; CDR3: CVSSITNF
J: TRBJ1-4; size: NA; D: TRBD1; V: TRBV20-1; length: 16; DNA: TGCAGTGCTAGAGATCCAGGGGGATCGGCTGATGAAAAACTGTTTTTT; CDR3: CSARDPGGSADEKLFF
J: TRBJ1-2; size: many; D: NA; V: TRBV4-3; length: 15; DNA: TGCGCCAGCAGCCTTGGGGGGGCGTCTAACTATGGCTACACCTTC; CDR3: CASSLGGASNYGYTF
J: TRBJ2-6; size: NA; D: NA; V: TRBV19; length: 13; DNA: TGTGCCAGTAGTGAGGCCTGGGCCAACGTCCTGACTTTC; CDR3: CASSEAWANVLTF
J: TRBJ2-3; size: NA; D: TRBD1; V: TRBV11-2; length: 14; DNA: TGTGCCAGCAGCTTTCTATCAGGGGGCGTTCAACAGTATTTT; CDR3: CASSFLSGGVQQYF
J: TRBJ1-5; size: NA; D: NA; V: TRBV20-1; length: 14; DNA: TGCAGTGCTAGAGATCATAGGCGAAATCAGCCCCAGCATTTT; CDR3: CSARDHRRNQPQHF
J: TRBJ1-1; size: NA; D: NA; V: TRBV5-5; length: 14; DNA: TGTGCCAGCAGCTTGGCCGGGCCAGGGTTTGAAGCTTTCTTT; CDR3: CASSLAGPGFEAFF
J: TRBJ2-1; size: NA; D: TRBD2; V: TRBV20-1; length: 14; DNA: TGCAGTGCTAGAGATAGCGGGAGGGCGAATGAGCAGTTCTTC; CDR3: CSARDSGRANEQFF
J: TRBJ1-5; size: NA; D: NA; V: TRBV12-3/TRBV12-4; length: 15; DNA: TGTGTCAGTAGGGGTAGGACAGCGGACAATCAGCCCCAGCATTTT; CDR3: CVSRGRTADNQPQHF
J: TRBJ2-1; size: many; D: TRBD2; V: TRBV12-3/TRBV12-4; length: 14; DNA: TGTGCCAGCGGAGGCGGGGGGGCAAAGGGTGAGCAGTTCTTC; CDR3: CASGGGGAKGEQFF
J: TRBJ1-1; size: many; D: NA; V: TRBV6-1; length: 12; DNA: TGTGCCAGCAGTGAAGGGGGCACTGAAGCTTTCTTT; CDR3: CASSEGGTEAFF
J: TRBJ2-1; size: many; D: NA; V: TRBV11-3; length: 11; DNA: TGTGCCAGCAGCACACGTAATGAGCAGTTCTTC; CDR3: CASSTRNEQFF
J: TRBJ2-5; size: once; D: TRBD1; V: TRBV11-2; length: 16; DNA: TGTGCCAGCAGATCCATAATGAGGGGGCCAAAGGAGACCCAGTACTTC; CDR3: CASRSIMRGPKETQYF
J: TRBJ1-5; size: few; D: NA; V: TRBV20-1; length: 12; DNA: TGCAGTGCTAGAAATGGGGATCAGCCCCAGCATTTT; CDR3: CSARNGDQPQHF
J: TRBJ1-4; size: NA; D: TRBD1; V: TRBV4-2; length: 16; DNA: TGTGCCAGCAGCGTATACAGGGGGCTAACTAATGAAAAACTGTTTTTT; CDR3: CASSVYRGLTNEKLFF
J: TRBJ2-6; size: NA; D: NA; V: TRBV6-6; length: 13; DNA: TGTGCCAGCAGTTACCTTGTGGCCAACGTCCTGACTTTC; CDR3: CASSYLVANVLTF
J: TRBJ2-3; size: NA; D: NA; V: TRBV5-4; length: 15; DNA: TGTGCCAGCAGCTTGACAATCTATAGCACAGATATGCAGTATTTT; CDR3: CASSLTIYSTDMQYF